These 7 T cell receptor beta chains were sequenced from one sample in a study of response to subunit inactivated influenza vaccine. TCRdb re-called the RT-PCR reads with MiXCR, one entry per CDR3 protein. The sample gives about 500,000 distinct CDR3 sequences, approximately 7.7% of which show up once; about an eighth is in the top ten. Here the sequenced sample was PBMCs from blood, taken less than 25 months after vaccination. The receptor source for this set is a man aged 45-69 years who received an inactivated influenza vaccine.

This clonotype was seen more than once but under ten times. The chain couples TRBV12-3 or TRBV12-4 to TRBJ2-2; TRBD2 agrees at 9 bases. There are 16 residues in the CDR3. The ends lost 6 bases at V and 4 bases at J; junction bases unmatched: 9. CDR3 amino acids: CASSSGSGSVTGELFF. The DNA of the CDR3 is TGTGCCAGCAGCTCAGGTAGCGGGAGCGTCACCGGGGAGCTGTTTTTT.

This clonotype appeared many times. This chain links TRBV2 with TRBJ2-7; unclear D gene. Germline CDR1 SNHLY, CDR2 FYNNEI. With 0 bases removed from V and 2 bases from J, the gap between germline ends came to 11 bases. CDR3 length equals 15 residues. The CDR3 loop reads CASSEAQPLAYEQYF. The CDR3 region has the DNA TGTGCCAGCAGTGAAGCACAGCCGCTCGCCTACGAGCAGTACTTC.

This clonotype was counted many times. The rearrangement joins TRBV6-2 or TRBV6-3 to TRBJ2-7; no reliable D call. V dropped 5 bases and J dropped 4 bases, with 9 bases sitting between them. CDR1 MNHEY and CDR2 SVGEGT come from the germline V gene. This CDR3 contains 12 residues. The CDR3 coding sequence is TGTGCCAGCAGTCCAACAACATACGAGCAGTACTTC. This sequence encodes CASSPTTYEQYF.

This clonotype was seen only a few times. The chain uses TRBV12-3 or TRBV12-4 and TRBJ2-3; D not resolved. V lost 4 bases to trimming and J lost 0 bases, with 14 bases between them. The CDR3 is made up of 16 amino acids. CDR3 DNA: TGTGCCAGCAGTTGGGCTGGACCGGCTAGCACAGATACGCAGTATTTT. Translating gives CASSWAGPASTDTQYF.

The chain links TRBV14 to TRBJ2-7; perhaps TRBD2 as D (5 bases). Trimming cost V 2 bases and J 2 bases, with 10 bases left between them. CDR1 is SGHDN and CDR2 is FVKESK in the germline V gene. The CDR3 covers 14 residues. Here the CDR3 DNA reads TGTGCCAGCAGCCAAAGGACGGGGACCTACGAGCAGTACTTC. Translating gives CASSQRTGTYEQYF. The whole variable domain, remainder taken from reference TRBV14 and TRBJ2-7, is EAGVTQFPSHSVIEKGQTVTLRCDPISGHDNLYWYRRVMGKEIKFLLHFVKESKQDESGMPNNRFLAERTGGTYSTLKVQPAELEDSGVYFCASSQRTGTYEQYFGPGTRLTVT.

The genes are TRBV12-3 or TRBV12-4 and TRBJ2-1; 9 bases align to TRBD2. The V gene end was trimmed by 6 bases and the J gene end by 8 bases; junction bases not matched to a gene: 11. The CDR3 is made up of 15 amino acids. Written as DNA, the CDR3 is TGTGCCAGCAGAGCCGGGACTAGCTGGGGCGATGAGCAGTTCTTC. Its protein is CASRAGTSWGDEQFF.

This clonotype was detected a few times. The chain uses TRBV5-6 and TRBJ2-2; unclear D gene. The CDR3 totals 16 residues. The germline V and J ends were trimmed by 0 bases and 2 bases, with 11 bases remaining between them. From germline, CDR1 is SGHDT and CDR2 YYEEEE. The CDR3: CASSLVEQRNTGELFF. The CDR3, as DNA: TGTGCCAGCAGCTTGGTGGAACAGAGAAACACCGGGGAGCTGTTTTTT. The full variable domain, its missing parts supplied by reference TRBV5-6 and TRBJ2-2, is DAGVTQSPTHLIKTRGQQVTLRCSPKSGHDTVSWYQQALGQGPQFIFQYYEEEERQRGNFPDRFSGHQFPNYSSELNVNALLLGDSALYLCASSLVEQRNTGELFFGEGSRLTVL.